Reported below is one T cell receptor (beta chain). The sample contains more than one DNA sequence encoding this CDR3. Here immunoSEQ multiplex PCR was the method, and the copy in TCRdb shows in-frame clones only, minus some. The repertoire consists of roughly 500,000 clones, with about 80% occurring once and the leading ten covering more than 0.01%. The sample belongs to a study of shared T cell receptors in the human thymus. Germline-derived CDR1 and CDR2 are MNHEY and SMNVEV (reference sequence). The V end was cut by 0 bases, the J end by 4 bases, with 7 bases between. This CDR3 has 13 residues. The same sample was also studied in work on human thymus T cells.

The specimen sequenced was thymocytes. The rearrangement joins TRBV27 to TRBJ2-7; D perhaps matches TRBD2 (6 bases). The receptor's source is a boy under three years old with a congenital heart defect. For the CDR3, the DNA is TGTGCCAGCAGTTTATCCGGAGGGTACGAGCAGTACTTC. It is translated as CASSLSGGYEQYF.